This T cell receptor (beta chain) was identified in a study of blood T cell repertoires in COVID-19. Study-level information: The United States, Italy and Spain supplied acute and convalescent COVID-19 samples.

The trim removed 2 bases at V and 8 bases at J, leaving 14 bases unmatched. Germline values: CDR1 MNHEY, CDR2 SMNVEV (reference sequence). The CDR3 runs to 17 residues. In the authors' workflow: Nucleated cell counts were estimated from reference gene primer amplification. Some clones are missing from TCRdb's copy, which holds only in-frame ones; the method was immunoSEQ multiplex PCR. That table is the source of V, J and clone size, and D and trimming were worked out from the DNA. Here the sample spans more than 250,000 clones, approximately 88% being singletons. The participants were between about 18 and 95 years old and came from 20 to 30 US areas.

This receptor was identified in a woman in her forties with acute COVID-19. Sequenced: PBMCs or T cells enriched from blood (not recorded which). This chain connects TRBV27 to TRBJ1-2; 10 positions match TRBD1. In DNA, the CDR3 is TGTGCCAGCAGTTTAAGGGGTGGACAGGGGGTCATAGGGGGCTACACCTTC. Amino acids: CASSLRGGQGVIGGYTF.